Listed below are T cell receptor beta chains from one sample, sequenced in a study of vaccination effects on CD4 cells after COVID-19. Using immunoSEQ multiplex PCR, the repertoire was profiled, and TCRdb retains in-frame clones only, with some absent. Of tens of thousands of clones in the sample, around 69% were seen once. Their target antigens are unknown. Sample: CD4+ T cells from PBMCs cultured with HCoV-229E spike peptides, taken after COVID-19 vaccination. The receptors were gathered from a human donor who received a COVID-19 vaccine. The CDR3 runs from the conserved cysteine through the conserved F or W. D genes are given only for firm matches. Only part of the rows carry a size: once, few, many, or a class if the clone is expanded.

V gene,J gene,clone size,D gene,CDR3 length,CDR3 protein,CDR3 DNA
TRBV11-2,TRBJ1-2,.,.,16,CASSRPGGEASYGYTF,TGTGCCAGCAGCCGCCCTGGAGGGGAAGCCTCCTATGGCTACACCTTC
TRBV15,TRBJ1-2,.,.,16,CATSRDRAQGGYGYTF,TGTGCCACCAGCAGAGATCGGGCCCAGGGCGGCTATGGCTACACCTTC
TRBV6-5,TRBJ2-1,.,TRBD1,15,CASSYRDRAYNEQFF,TGTGCCAGCAGTTACCGGGACAGGGCCTACAATGAGCAGTTCTTC
TRBV4-3,TRBJ1-2,.,.,15,CASSQDAMAKAGYTF,TGCGCCAGCAGCCAAGACGCTATGGCCAAGGCGGGCTACACCTTC
TRBV3-1/TRBV3-2,TRBJ2-5,.,.,15,CASSQGNRRQETQYF,TGTGCCAGCAGCCAAGGGAACAGAAGACAAGAGACCCAGTACTTC
TRBV4-3,TRBJ2-1,.,.,16,CASSQLRGSSYNEQFF,TGCGCCAGCAGCCAGCTTCGGGGAAGCTCCTACAATGAGCAGTTCTTC
TRBV7-2,TRBJ1-4,.,TRBD1,15,CASSLDRGPGEKLFF,TGTGCCAGCAGCTTGGACAGGGGGCCAGGAGAAAAACTGTTTTTT
TRBV20-1,TRBJ1-1,.,.,13,CSASGIKHTEAFF,TGCAGTGCTAGTGGGATAAAGCACACTGAAGCTTTCTTT
TRBV6-5,TRBJ2-3,.,.,15,CASTAGGAGSDTQYF,TGTGCCAGCACCGCGGGCGGGGCAGGGTCAGATACGCAGTATTTT
TRBV28,TRBJ1-5,.,.,15,CASRWRGALGQPQHF,TGTGCCAGCAGATGGCGGGGGGCGCTGGGTCAGCCCCAGCATTTT
TRBV5-1,TRBJ1-3,.,TRBD1,16,CASSDPTGGSGNTIYF,TGCGCCAGCAGCGACCCGACAGGGGGATCTGGAAACACCATATATTTT
TRBV18,TRBJ2-6,.,.,15,CASSLQGPGANVLTF,TGTGCCAGCTCACTCCAGGGACCTGGGGCCAACGTCCTGACTTTC
TRBV7-2,TRBJ2-1,.,.,12,CASSLWGNEQFF,TGTGCCAGCAGCTTGTGGGGCAATGAGCAGTTCTTC
TRBV19,TRBJ1-5,.,.,14,CASRGDTNNQPQHF,TGTGCCAGTAGGGGGGACACCAACAATCAGCCCCAGCATTTT
TRBV19,TRBJ1-4,once,TRBD1,12,CASTRGNEKLFF,TGTGCCAGTACCAGGGGGAATGAAAAACTGTTTTTT
TRBV19,TRBJ2-1,few,TRBD2,14,CASSMGGSGNEQFF,TGTGCCAGTAGTATGGGGGGGTCCGGCAATGAGCAGTTCTTC
TRBV6-5,TRBJ2-1,few,TRBD1,15,CASSWTGGSYNEQFF,TGTGCCAGCAGCTGGACAGGGGGCTCCTACAATGAGCAGTTCTTC